One sample yielded the 20 T cell receptor beta chains listed below, sequenced in a study of T cells in Graves' hyperthyroidism and ophthalmopathy. RNA transcripts served as the template for amplifying TCR beta CDR3 regions. HTBI primers were used for first-round RT-PCR of the TCR CDR3. From the multiplex PCR reads, TCRdb called clonotypes with MiXCR, one entry per CDR3 protein. The sample gives about 400,000 distinct CDR3 sequences, roughly 15% of which show up once; approximately 19% is in the top ten. Material: blood. These receptors were taken from a woman in her sixties with Graves' ophthalmopathy.

There are many counts of this clonotype. The rearrangement joins TRBV6-1 to TRBJ1-2; D gene ambiguous. The germline gives CDR1 MNHNS, CDR2 SASEGT. This CDR3 has 14 amino acids. Trimming removed 5 bases from V and 8 bases from J, with 18 bases in between. CDR3 in amino acids: CASSPLGPPGGYTF. In nucleotides, the CDR3 is TGTGCCAGCAGTCCACTCGGCCCCCCTGGGGGCTACACCTTC.

This clonotype was counted many times. J is TRBJ2-1 and V is TRBV25-1; the match to TRBD2 covers 13 bases. CDR1 is MGHDK, CDR2 SYGVNS, per germline. The V gene end was trimmed by 3 bases and the J gene end by 4 bases; junction bases not matched to a gene: 12. This CDR3 region has 19 residues. The CDR3 DNA sequence: TGTGCCAGCAGTGAGGGTGGACTAGCGGGAGCTCTCGGATACAATGAGCAGTTCTTC. Protein product: CASSEGGLAGALGYNEQFF.

This clonotype has more than one count but fewer than ten. The V and J genes are TRBV6-1 and TRBJ2-2; 8 nucleotides align to TRBD2. The germline gives CDR1 MNHNS, CDR2 SASEGT. CDR3 length: 15 residues. With 4 bases clipped from V and 5 bases from J, the junction kept 6 bases outside the gene matches. CDR3: CASSAKRERTGELFF. The CDR3, as DNA: TGTGCCAGCAGTGCGAAGCGGGAGCGGACCGGGGAGCTGTTTTTT.

Ten or more counts support this clonotype. The chain links TRBV7-2 to TRBJ2-7; no firm D call. In germline, CDR1 is SGHTA, CDR2 FQGNSA. V lost 1 base to trimming and J lost 6 bases, with 16 bases between them. The CDR3 has 15 amino acids. In DNA form, the CDR3 reads TGTGCCAGCAGCTTAGGGTCAGGCCTTATCCCCGAGCAGTACTTC. Amino acid sequence: CASSLGSGLIPEQYF.

J is TRBJ2-1 and V is TRBV7-2; D is uncertain. CDR1 and CDR2 from the germline V gene are SGHTA and FQGNSA. CDR3 length: 14 amino acids. V gave up 2 bases and J gave up 3 bases, with 8 bases separating them. CDR3: CASSLQPGYNEQFF. Here the CDR3 DNA reads TGTGCCAGCAGCTTACAACCGGGCTACAATGAGCAGTTCTTC.

This clonotype was detected many times. V usage is TRBV6-2 or TRBV6-3 and J usage is TRBJ2-3, with D unresolved. V was clipped by 10 bases and J by 5 bases, with 19 bases between them. Germline V gives CDR1 MNHEY, CDR2 SVGEGT. CDR3 length equals 14 residues. Here the CDR3 reads CATTPAPVGDTQYF. The CDR3 coding sequence is TGTGCCACCACGCCGGCCCCGGTAGGAGATACGCAGTATTTT.

This clonotype was counted only a few times. The J gene is TRBJ2-7, the V gene TRBV12-3 or TRBV12-4, with 9 bases matching TRBD1. Unmatched junction bases numbered 8, after V lost 3 bases and J lost 2 bases. The CDR3 contains 16 residues. The CDR3 coding sequence is TGTGCCAGCAGTTTCCTAGACAGGGGGGAACCCTACGAGCAGTACTTC. Its translation: CASSFLDRGEPYEQYF.

This clonotype has ten or more counts. The rearrangement joins TRBV12-3 or TRBV12-4 to TRBJ2-1; possibly TRBD2 for D (6 bases). This CDR3 spans 16 amino acids. Trimming removed 1 base at V and 2 bases at J, with 12 bases between. The CDR3 sequence: CASSLETGLTYNEQFF. CDR3 bases: TGTGCCAGCAGTTTAGAGACGGGACTGACCTACAATGAGCAGTTCTTC.

Written as DNA, the CDR3 is TGTGCCACCGAACTAGCGAACACCGGGGAGCTGTTTTTT. Translation gives CATELANTGELFF. The V call is TRBV24-1, the J call TRBJ2-2, with D perhaps matching TRBD2 (5 bases). V lost 9 bases and J 0 bases, leaving 7 bases between the germline ends. The CDR3 loop spans 13 amino acids. Per the germline V gene, CDR1 is KGHDR and CDR2 is SFDVKD.

The chain combines TRBV6-2 or TRBV6-3 with TRBJ2-5, with 13 bases identical to TRBD2. Trimming cost V 5 bases and J 2 bases; bases outside gene matches: 14. In germline, CDR1 is MNHEY, CDR2 SVGEGT. This CDR3 region has 19 residues. The DNA of the CDR3 is TGTGCCAGCAGTGACACTAGCGGGAGGGCCCTCTGGGGGCAAGAGACCCAGTACTTC. It translates to CASSDTSGRALWGQETQYF.

This clonotype showed up many times. The chain combines TRBV20-1 with TRBJ2-1; tentative D call: TRBD2 (6 bases). Per germline, CDR1 DFQATT and CDR2 SNEGSKA (reference sequence). With 5 bases removed from V and 4 bases from J, the gap between germline ends came to 18 bases. The CDR3 is 15 amino acids. The CDR3 sequence: CSAGGTGEGYNEQFF. As DNA, the CDR3 is TGCAGTGCTGGGGGGACCGGAGAGGGGTACAATGAGCAGTTCTTC.

The rearrangement links TRBV4-1 to TRBJ2-1; TRBD2 matches 7 bases. Germline V CDR1 and CDR2: MGHRA, YSYEKL. The J segment lost 6 bases and the V segment lost 6 bases, leaving 11 bases of the junction unmatched. The CDR3 is 15 amino acids. The CDR3 region has the DNA TGCGCCAGCAGATCGGGTCCGGGGAGGGGCAATGAGCAGTTCTTC. It is translated as CASRSGPGRGNEQFF.

This clonotype was observed a handful of times. This chain joins TRBV27 and TRBJ2-7; the match to TRBD2 covers 9 bases. CDR1 and CDR2 from the germline V gene are MNHEY and SMNVEV (reference sequence). This CDR3 spans 14 amino acids. The ends lost 6 bases at V and 3 bases at J; junction bases unmatched: 6. CDR3 residues: CASSRLAAIYEQYF. The DNA of the CDR3 is TGTGCCAGCAGCCGACTAGCGGCTATCTACGAGCAGTACTTC.

This clonotype has ten or more counts. V usage is TRBV28 and J usage is TRBJ2-1; possible D gene TRBD2, 6 bases. Germline CDR1 is MDHEN and CDR2 is SYDVKM. Trimming pared 1 base from V and 3 bases from J, leaving 10 bases between. The CDR3 is 15 residues long. The DNA of the CDR3 is TGTGCCAGCAGTTTATCGGGAGCAAACTACAATGAGCAGTTCTTC. Its translation is CASSLSGANYNEQFF.

This clonotype has at least ten counts. The chain links TRBV5-1 to TRBJ2-7; 9 bases are shared with TRBD1. CDR3 length: 14 amino acids. The trim removed 4 bases at V and 4 bases at J, leaving 6 bases unmatched. The germline V gene has CDR1 SGHRS and CDR2 YFSETQ. The CDR3 is CASSDRDRVYEQYF. The CDR3 DNA sequence: TGCGCCAGCAGCGACCGGGACAGGGTTTACGAGCAGTACTTC.

In its sample, this clonotype was seen many times. J is TRBJ2-7 and V is TRBV2; TRBD2 agrees at 13 bases. The germline V gene encodes CDR1 SNHLY and CDR2 FYNNEI. The trim removed 4 bases at V and 3 bases at J, leaving 12 bases unmatched. The CDR3 contains 18 residues. The CDR3 DNA follows: TGTGCCAGCAGTGGCCGAAGGACTAGCGGGAGCTGGCACTACGAGCAGTACTTC. Encoded protein: CASSGRRTSGSWHYEQYF.

The rearrangement joins TRBV7-2 to TRBJ2-7; perhaps TRBD1 as D (6 bases). The CDR3 is 16 amino acids. V lost 2 bases, J lost 0 bases, and 14 bases lay in between. Germline assignment: CDR1 SGHTA and CDR2 FQGNSA. CDR3: CASSLSHRVSSYEQYF. CDR3 nucleotides: TGTGCCAGCAGCTTATCCCACAGGGTAAGCTCCTACGAGCAGTACTTC. Variable domain in full (rest from reference TRBV7-2 and TRBJ2-7): GAGVSQSPSNKVTEKGKDVELRCDPISGHTALYWYRQSLGQGLEFLIYFQGNSAPDKSGLPSDRFSAERTGGSVSTLTIQRTQQEDSAVYLCASSLSHRVSSYEQYFGPGTRLTVT.

The table lists this clonotype with a few counts. The chain uses TRBV19 and TRBJ1-1, with D possibly TRBD1 on 5 matching bases. CDR3 length: 14 residues. V shed 4 bases and J shed 1 base, with 10 bases lying between them. Germline V gene data show CDR1 as LNHDA and CDR2 as SQIVND (reference sequence). CDR3 DNA sequence: TGTGCCAGTAGTACCCAGGGAGGGAACACTGAAGCTTTCTTT. Its protein is CASSTQGGNTEAFF.

The chain combines TRBV6-2 or TRBV6-3 with TRBJ1-1; 7 bases line up with TRBD1. This CDR3 has 15 residues. The J segment lost 4 bases and the V segment lost 6 bases, leaving 11 bases of the junction unmatched. Germline-derived CDR1 and CDR2 are MNHEY and SVGEGT. This CDR3 is CASSLDRDSTTEAFF. The CDR3 DNA reads TGTGCCAGCAGCCTCGACCGGGACAGCACCACTGAAGCTTTCTTT.

Ten or more counts support this clonotype. J is TRBJ1-5 and V is TRBV12-3 or TRBV12-4; D gene ambiguous. V shed 5 bases and J shed 0 bases, with 20 bases lying between them. The CDR3 runs to 18 residues. CDR3 nucleotide sequence: TGTGCCAGCAGTCTGTTCCCGCCAGGCAGCGATAGCAATCAGCCCCAGCATTTT. This gives the protein CASSLFPPGSDSNQPQHF.